This is a list of T cell receptor beta chains from one sample in a study of cytotoxic CD8 clonotypes in ibrutinib-treated CLL. The data were produced by immunoSEQ multiplex PCR, yet TCRdb's version contains in-frame clones alone and is incomplete. This sample has 150,000 or so clones, with roughly three quarters found just once. The sample here was PBMCs, taken after 24 months of ibrutinib treatment. Receptors originate from a human donor with chronic lymphocytic leukemia. Both conserved end residues are part of each CDR3. The D gene is left open where the match is weak. Rows give clone size only sometimes, using once, few, many, or a class for an expanded clone.

TGTGCCAGCTCCCGCCGTCCCTCCAATTCACCCCTCCACTTT | CASSRRPSNSPLHF | TRBJ1-6 | - | - | TRBV18
TGTGCCTGGATCGGGGAGAACACTGAAGCTTTCTTT | CAWIGENTEAFF | TRBJ1-1 | - | - | TRBV30
TGTGCCAGCAGTTTTGGGGGGGTTAAAGAGACCCAGTACTTC | CASSFGGVKETQYF | TRBJ2-5 | - | TRBD2 | TRBV27
TGTGCCAGTAGTATAGGGCAGGGGTGGAATTCACCCCTCCACTTT | CASSIGQGWNSPLHF | TRBJ1-6 | - | - | TRBV19
TGTGCCAGCAGCCAAGGGGTTACAAAAGAGACCCAGTACTTC | CASSQGVTKETQYF | TRBJ2-5 | - | - | TRBV4-2
TGTGCCAGCAGTGTCGTTGGCGCCAACGTCCTGACTTTC | CASSVVGANVLTF | TRBJ2-6 | few | - | TRBV27
TGTGCCAGCAGCCCCGGCGGGTCCAGCGGGACAGATACGCAGTATTTT | CASSPGGSSGTDTQYF | TRBJ2-3 | - | - | TRBV7-2
TGTGCCAGCAGCCCGACAGGGGCCTATGGCTACACCTTC | CASSPTGAYGYTF | TRBJ1-2 | - | TRBD1 | TRBV27
TGTGCCAGCAGTACCCCACAGACGCAGACCCAGTACTTC | CASSTPQTQTQYF | TRBJ2-5 | - | - | TRBV27
TGCGCCAGCAAGGAATATGCAACTAATGAAAAACTGTTTTTT | CASKEYATNEKLFF | TRBJ1-4 | once | - | TRBV5-1
TGCAGTGCTAGCGGGTCCTACGAGCAGTACTTC | CSASGSYEQYF | TRBJ2-7 | - | - | TRBV20-1
TGTGCTAGTGGTTTGGTAGTCGGACTAGACTACAATGAGCAGTTCTTC | CASGLVVGLDYNEQFF | TRBJ2-1 | - | TRBD2 | TRBV12-5
TGTGCCAGCAGTTATGGGCTGGGCGGACAGCCCCAGCATTTT | CASSYGLGGQPQHF | TRBJ1-5 | - | - | TRBV6-5
TGTGCCAGAAGCTTCGAGGCGGAGATAGCCAAAAACATTCAGTACTTC | CARSFEAEIAKNIQYF | TRBJ2-4 | - | - | TRBV5-3
TGTGCCAGCAGCTATCCGGCCCCTTGGGGTAATCGGCAGTATTTT | CASSYPAPWGNRQYF | TRBJ2-3 | - | - | TRBV25-1
TGTGCCAGCAGTGCCACTTTTGGCACAGATACGCAGTATTTT | CASSATFGTDTQYF | TRBJ2-3 | - | - | TRBV25-1
TGTGCCAGCAGCTTAGGCGGGACAGGGTATGGCTACACCTTC | CASSLGGTGYGYTF | TRBJ1-2 | - | TRBD1 | TRBV7-2
TGTGCCACCAGCAGAGTAGGGCAGGAAGAGACCCAGTACTTC | CATSRVGQEETQYF | TRBJ2-5 | - | - | TRBV15
TGCGCCAGCAGCTTGGGGGACCGCCTTGGGGAGACCCAGTACTTC | CASSLGDRLGETQYF | TRBJ2-5 | few | - | TRBV5-1
TGCGCCAGCAGAGACGGGGCAGGGTCTGGCTACACCTTC | CASRDGAGSGYTF | TRBJ1-2 | few | - | TRBV5-1
TGTGCCAGCAGTTTATCTTGGCAGGGTTTCGGGGAGCTGTTTTTT | CASSLSWQGFGELFF | TRBJ2-2 | - | - | TRBV27
TGTGCCAGCAAGGGCATCACTGAAGCTTTCTTT | CASKGITEAFF | TRBJ1-1 | few | - | TRBV2
TGTGCCAGCAGCCACGGACTCTCCTCGGACGAGCAGTACTTC | CASSHGLSSDEQYF | TRBJ2-7 | few | - | TRBV7-2
TGTGCCAGCAGCTTAGGGTCAGGTCCAAACACCGGGGAGCTGTTTTTT | CASSLGSGPNTGELFF | TRBJ2-2 | - | - | TRBV7-6
TGTGCCAGTGGGACCCAGGGTCATAGCAATCAGCCCCAGCATTTT | CASGTQGHSNQPQHF | TRBJ1-5 | few | - | TRBV19
TGTGCCAGCAGCTTAGCCGGACCAGGGGACATTCAGTACTTC | CASSLAGPGDIQYF | TRBJ2-4 | once | - | TRBV11-3
TGTGCCAGCAGTTACCGGGACAGCTTGTCACCCCTCCACTTT | CASSYRDSLSPLHF | TRBJ1-6 | - | TRBD1 | TRBV6-6
TGTGCCAGCAGCCCCGGGACTAGCGGGGGGGCCGTACAGACCCAGTACTTC | CASSPGTSGGAVQTQYF | TRBJ2-5 | - | TRBD2 | TRBV11-3
TGTGCCAGCAGTCCCCCGGAGGGGAACGGCTACACCTTC | CASSPPEGNGYTF | TRBJ1-2 | - | - | TRBV27
TGTGCCAGCCACGTTAGGGGGGACAGGGGGATGTACGAGCAGTACTTC | CASHVRGDRGMYEQYF | TRBJ2-7 | - | TRBD1 | TRBV28
TGTGCCAGCAGCACCAGACAGAGCTCCTACGAGCAGTACTTC | CASSTRQSSYEQYF | TRBJ2-7 | - | - | TRBV11-2
TGTGCCACCCGGGCAGGGGGTTTGGTCTACGAGCAGTACTTC | CATRAGGLVYEQYF | TRBJ2-7 | - | TRBD1 | TRBV28
TGTGCCAGCAGCTTAGTAGGGGAGCAGTACTTC | CASSLVGEQYF | TRBJ2-7 | - | - | TRBV7-9
TGTGCCAGCAGCTTACGCTATGGCTACACCTTC | CASSLRYGYTF | TRBJ1-2 | - | - | TRBV28
TGTGCCAGCTCACCCCCCCGACAGGGGTGGGCCGGGGAGCTGTTTTTT | CASSPPRQGWAGELFF | TRBJ2-2 | - | TRBD1 | TRBV18
TGTGCCAGCAGCTTATCCCGAGGGGATACGCAGTATTTT | CASSLSRGDTQYF | TRBJ2-3 | - | - | TRBV13
TGTGCCATCAGTGTAGGGCGTCGGCCGGGTCTATCTGGGGCCAACGTCCTGACTTTC | CAISVGRRPGLSGANVLTF | TRBJ2-6 | - | - | TRBV10-3
TGTGCCAGTAGCATGACAGGGGACGGTGAGCAGTACTTC | CASSMTGDGEQYF | TRBJ2-7 | - | TRBD1 | TRBV19
TGTGCCACCCAGGGGGTGGGAGAGACCCAGTACTTC | CATQGVGETQYF | TRBJ2-5 | once | TRBD1 | TRBV28
TGTGCCAGCAGCTTGAGGACTAGCGGGAGCACAGATACGCAGTATTTT | CASSLRTSGSTDTQYF | TRBJ2-3 | once | TRBD2 | TRBV5-4
TGTGCCAGTAGTGGGGATCCCCTGTTGGCCCAGCATTTT | CASSGDPLLAQHF | TRBJ1-5 | - | - | TRBV19
TGTGCCAGCAGCTTAGCTCCCCCAGATACGCAGTATTTT | CASSLAPPDTQYF | TRBJ2-3 | once | - | TRBV7-2
TGTGCCAGTAGTCCAACCCGGGAAGGCAGCTCCTACAATGAGCAGTTCTTC | CASSPTREGSSYNEQFF | TRBJ2-1 | - | - | TRBV19
TGTGCCACCGGGGGCCAAAACACTGAAGCTTTCTTT | CATGGQNTEAFF | TRBJ1-1 | few | - | TRBV7-2
TGTGCCAGCAGTACCCCCGGGGGGAAGTATGGCTACACCTTC | CASSTPGGKYGYTF | TRBJ1-2 | - | - | TRBV28
TGTGCCAGCAGCCAAGAGGAGGGAGGGCCTCGCAATGAGCAGTTCTTC | CASSQEEGGPRNEQFF | TRBJ2-1 | - | TRBD2 | TRBV4-2
TGCAGCACAGCGGGGGACCTACAAGAGACCCAGTACTTC | CSTAGDLQETQYF | TRBJ2-5 | - | TRBD2 | TRBV29-1
TGTGCCAGCAGCGCGACAGCCTACTCTGGAAACACCATATATTTT | CASSATAYSGNTIYF | TRBJ1-3 | - | - | TRBV9
TGTGCCAGCAGCCCCCAGCCCCAAGAGACCCAGTACTTC | CASSPQPQETQYF | TRBJ2-5 | - | - | TRBV5-4
TGTGCCAGCAGTGCGTCCGGGACAGGGGACACCGGGGAGCTGTTTTTT | CASSASGTGDTGELFF | TRBJ2-2 | - | TRBD1 | TRBV2